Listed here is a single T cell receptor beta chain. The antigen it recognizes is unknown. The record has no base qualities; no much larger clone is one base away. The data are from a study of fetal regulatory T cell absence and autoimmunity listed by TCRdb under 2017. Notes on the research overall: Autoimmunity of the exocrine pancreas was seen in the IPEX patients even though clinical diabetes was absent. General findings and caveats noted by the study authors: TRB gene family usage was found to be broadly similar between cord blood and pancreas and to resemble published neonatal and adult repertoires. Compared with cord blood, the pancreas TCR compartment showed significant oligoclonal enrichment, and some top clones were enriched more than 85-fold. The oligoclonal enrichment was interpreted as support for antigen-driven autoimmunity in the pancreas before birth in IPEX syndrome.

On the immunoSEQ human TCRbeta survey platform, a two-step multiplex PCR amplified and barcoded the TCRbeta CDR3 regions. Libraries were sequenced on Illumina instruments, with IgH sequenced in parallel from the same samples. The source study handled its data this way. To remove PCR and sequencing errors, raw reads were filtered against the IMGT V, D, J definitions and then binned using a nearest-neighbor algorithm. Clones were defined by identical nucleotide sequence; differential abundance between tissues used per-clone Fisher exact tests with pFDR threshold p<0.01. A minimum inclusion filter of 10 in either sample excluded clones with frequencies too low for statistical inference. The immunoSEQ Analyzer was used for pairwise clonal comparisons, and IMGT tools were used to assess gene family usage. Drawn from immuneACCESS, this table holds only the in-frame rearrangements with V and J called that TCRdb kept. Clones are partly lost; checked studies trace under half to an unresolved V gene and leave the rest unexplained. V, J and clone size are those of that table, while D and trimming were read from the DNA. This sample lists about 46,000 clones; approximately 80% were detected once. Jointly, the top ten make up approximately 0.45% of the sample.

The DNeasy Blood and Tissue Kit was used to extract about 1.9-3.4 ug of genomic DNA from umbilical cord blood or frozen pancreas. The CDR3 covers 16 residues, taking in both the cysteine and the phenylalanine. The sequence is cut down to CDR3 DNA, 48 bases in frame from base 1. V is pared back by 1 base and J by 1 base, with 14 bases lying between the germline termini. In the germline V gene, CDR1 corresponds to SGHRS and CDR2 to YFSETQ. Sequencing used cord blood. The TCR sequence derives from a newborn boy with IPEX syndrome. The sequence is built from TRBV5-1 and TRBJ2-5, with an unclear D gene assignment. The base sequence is TGCGCCAGCAGCTTGATGGTGGGTGTCTTCCAAGAGACCCAGTACTTC. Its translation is CASSLMVGVFQETQYF.